The 11 T cell receptor beta chains in this list originate from one sample, sequenced in a study of blood T cell repertoires in COVID-19. Data came from immunoSEQ multiplex PCR; TCRdb stores just in-frame clones and leaves some out. The repertoire has under 100,000 clones, 81% of them found once; the top ten carry around 27%. The sample was peripheral blood. The origin of the receptors is an elderly man with active or convalescent COVID-19.

The V gene is TRBV9, the J gene TRBJ1-5, with 7 bases identical to TRBD1. The CDR3 consists of 14 residues. Unmatched junction bases numbered 5, after V lost 0 bases and J lost 8 bases. Germline assignment: CDR1 SGDLS and CDR2 YYNGEE. In nucleotides, the CDR3 is TGTGCCAGCAGCGTAGGACAGGGACGAGAGCCCCAGCATTTT. As protein: CASSVGQGREPQHF.

This clone was detected only once. The rearrangement links TRBV29-1 to TRBJ1-1; the match to TRBD1 covers 9 bases. The CDR3 runs 13 residues. Losses at the gene ends were 3 bases for V and 5 bases for J; bases not matched to a gene: 4. Germline V gives CDR1 SQVTM, CDR2 ANQGSEA. CDR3 sequence reads: CSVDGTGSTEAFF. The CDR3 coding sequence is TGCAGCGTTGACGGGACAGGGTCGACTGAAGCTTTCTTT. The full variable domain, in which reference TRBV29-1 and TRBJ1-1 provide the parts outside the CDR3, is SAVISQKPSRDICQRGTSLTIQCQVDSQVTMMFWYRQQPGQSLTLIATANQGSEATYESGFVIDKFPISRPNLTFSTLTVSNMSPEDSSIYLCSVDGTGSTEAFFGQGTRLTVV.

This sequence joins TRBV5-1 and TRBJ1-6; TRBD1 is a possible D gene (5 bases). Germline lookup yields CDR1 SGHRS and CDR2 YFSETQ. Trimming removed 6 bases at V and 15 bases at J, with 19 bases between. CDR3 length: 13 residues. The DNA for the CDR3 is TGCGCCAGCACCCAAACTGGGGGGACGGACCTCCACTTT. Its translation is CASTQTGGTDLHF.

The chain links TRBV19 to TRBJ1-6, with a tentative D call TRBD1 (5 bases). Germline-derived CDR1 and CDR2 are LNHDA and SQIVND (reference sequence). V lost 6 bases to trimming and J lost 8 bases, with 11 bases between them. The CDR3 runs to 13 residues. CDR3 coding DNA: TGTGCCAGTAGATCGGGGGTTTATTCACCCCTCCACTTT. Protein sequence: CASRSGVYSPLHF.

This clone was seen more than once but under ten times. The chain couples TRBV2 to TRBJ2-7; D possibly corresponds to TRBD1 (6 bases). CDR1 is SNHLY, CDR2 FYNNEI, per germline. CDR3 length equals 17 residues. V was clipped by 6 bases and J by 2 bases, with 23 bases between them. CDR3 protein: CASSGDRLQHNPYEQYF. The CDR3 DNA reads TGTGCCAGCAGCGGAGACAGGTTACAGCACAATCCCTACGAGCAGTACTTC.

The chain combines TRBV7-2 with TRBJ1-1; D uncertain. The CDR3 sequence is 14 residues long. Germline values: CDR1 SGHTA, CDR2 FQGNSA. V was trimmed by 5 bases and J by 2 bases, leaving 12 bases between them. In nucleotides, the CDR3 is TGTGCCAGCAGCCCCTCTGCGGGAAACACTGAAGCTTTCTTT. This sequence encodes CASSPSAGNTEAFF. The full variable domain, rest sourced from reference TRBV7-2 and TRBJ1-1, is GAGVSQSPSNKVTEKGKDVELRCDPISGHTALYWYRQSLGQGLEFLIYFQGNSAPDKSGLPSDRFSAERTGGSVSTLTIQRTQQEDSAVYLCASSPSAGNTEAFFGQGTRLTVV.

Only one count was recorded for this clone. The genes are TRBV5-6 and TRBJ1-2, with 8 nucleotides matching TRBD1. Trimming took 0 bases from V and 4 from J; bases not matched to a gene: 8. This CDR3 is built from 16 residues. Germline V gene lookup returns CDR1 SGHDT and CDR2 YYEEEE. This CDR3 reads CASSLEGPDRAYGYTF. The CDR3 nucleotides are TGTGCCAGCAGCTTGGAAGGCCCGGACAGGGCCTATGGCTACACCTTC.

J is TRBJ2-7 and V is TRBV14; D is perhaps TRBD1 (6 bases). V lost 1 base to trimming and J lost 2 bases, with 9 bases between them. The CDR3 covers 14 residues. Germline loops: CDR1 SGHDN, CDR2 FVKESK. The CDR3: CASSQARGPYEQYF. CDR3 in DNA: TGTGCCAGCAGCCAAGCCAGGGGCCCCTACGAGCAGTACTTC. Looking up the rest from reference TRBV14 and TRBJ2-7 gives the full variable domain: EAGVTQFPSHSVIEKGQTVTLRCDPISGHDNLYWYRRVMGKEIKFLLHFVKESKQDESGMPNNRFLAERTGGTYSTLKVQPAELEDSGVYFCASSQARGPYEQYFGPGTRLTVT.

CDR3 protein: CASSVVSGGETQYF. In DNA form, the CDR3 reads TGTGCCAGCAGCGTAGTTTCAGGGGGAGAGACCCAGTACTTC. This sequence joins TRBV9 and TRBJ2-5, with 7 bases fitting TRBD1. V lost 0 bases to trimming and J lost 4 bases; unmatched junction nucleotides: 3. CDR1 SGDLS and CDR2 YYNGEE come from the germline V gene. CDR3 length: 14 residues. The whole variable domain, filled in from reference TRBV9 and TRBJ2-5, reads DSGVTQTPKHLITATGQRVTLRCSPRSGDLSVYWYQQSLDQGLQFLIQYYNGEERAKGNILERFSAQQFPDLHSELNLSSLELGDSALYFCASSVVSGGETQYFGPGTRLLVL.

The DNA of the CDR3 is TGTGCCAGTAGTTGGGGCCCGAGCAATCAGCCCCAGCATTTT. This sequence encodes CASSWGPSNQPQHF. This sequence joins TRBV19 and TRBJ1-5, with a possible D match to TRBD1 (5 bases). Trimming left V 5 bases short and J 1 base short, with 9 bases between. Looked up from germline, CDR1 is LNHDA and CDR2 is SQIVND (reference sequence). This CDR3 spans 14 amino acids. Full variable domain (remainder filled in from reference TRBV19 and TRBJ1-5): DGGITQSPKYLFRKEGQNVTLSCEQNLNHDAMYWYRQDPGQGLRLIYYSQIVNDFQKGDIAEGYSVSREKKESFPLTVTSAQKNPTAFYLCASSWGPSNQPQHFGDGTRLSIL.

The chain uses TRBV6-5 and TRBJ1-1, with D unclear. From germline, CDR1 is MNHEY and CDR2 SVGAGI. This CDR3 is built from 15 residues. Trimming took 5 bases from V and 1 from J, leaving 14 bases between them. Here the CDR3 DNA reads TGTGCCAGCAGTCGCCTATCTAATTCGAACACTGAAGCTTTCTTT. It translates to CASSRLSNSNTEAFF.